The sequence of this T cell receptor (beta chain) was determined in a study of blood T cell repertoires in COVID-19. In the study overall: The United States, Italy and Spain were the sources of the acute and convalescent COVID-19 samples. T cells, B-cell-depleted T cells, or PBMCs supplied cDNA or gDNA.

Libraries were prepared by immunoSEQ multiplex PCR; TCRdb keeps only in-frame clonotypes and omits some of them. The table includes 100,000 to 150,000 clones, roughly 92% detected once. Seattle patients were enrolled during active infection and followed longitudinally. The TCR comes from a man aged 50 to 59 with COVID-19, enrolled during active disease. Sequencing was done on a sample of peripheral blood.

This chain's CDR3 is CASSWGLAPREQFF. The CDR3 DNA is TGTGCCAGCAGTTGGGGACTAGCTCCCCGGGAGCAGTTCTTC. The chain joins TRBV21-1 to TRBJ2-1; TRBD2 is taken as the D call from the table, unchecked against the DNA. TRBV21-1 is marked as a pseudogene. The CDR3 length is 14 residues.